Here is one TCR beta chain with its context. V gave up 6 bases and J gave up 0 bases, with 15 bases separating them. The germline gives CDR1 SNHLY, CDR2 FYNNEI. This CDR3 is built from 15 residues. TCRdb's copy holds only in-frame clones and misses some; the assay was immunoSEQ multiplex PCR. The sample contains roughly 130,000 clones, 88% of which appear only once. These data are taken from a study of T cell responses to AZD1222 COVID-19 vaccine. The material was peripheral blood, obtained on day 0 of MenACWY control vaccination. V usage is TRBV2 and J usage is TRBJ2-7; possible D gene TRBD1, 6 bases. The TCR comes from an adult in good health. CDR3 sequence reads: CASRIQGLSSYEQYF. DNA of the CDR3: TGTGCCAGCAGAATTCAGGGGCTCTCCTCCTACGAGCAGTACTTC.